Shown below are 22 T cell receptor beta chains from a single sample sequenced in a study of T cell responses to AZD1222 COVID-19 vaccine. Using immunoSEQ multiplex PCR, the repertoire was profiled, and TCRdb retains in-frame clones only, with some absent. The table lists 110,000 to 150,000 clones, around 91% of them singletons. The sequencing here drew on peripheral blood, taken on day 0 of AZD1222 vaccination. Source of these receptors: an adult in good health.

This chain uses TRBV6-1 with TRBJ2-3; 7 nucleotides agree with TRBD1. CDR1 and CDR2 (germline): MNHNS, SASEGT. V lost 0 bases, J lost 3 bases, and 6 bases stayed unmatched. The CDR3 contains 16 residues. The CDR3 DNA sequence: TGTGCCAGCAGTGAAGCACCCAGGGGGAGTACAGATACGCAGTATTTT. Protein product: CASSEAPRGSTDTQYF.

J is TRBJ2-2 and V is TRBV6-6, with 9 bases that match TRBD1. CDR3 length: 15 residues. Germline loops: CDR1 MNHNY, CDR2 SVGAGI (reference sequence). After removal of 5 bases from V and 6 bases from J, the junction contained 7 bases not matched to a gene. Here the CDR3 DNA reads TGTGCCAGCAGTCCCGGGACAGGGCTGGCCGGGGAGCTGTTTTTT. Protein: CASSPGTGLAGELFF.

The chain links TRBV19 to TRBJ1-1; D remains unclear. Trimming left V 6 bases short and J 2 bases short, with 13 bases between. CDR1 and CDR2 from the germline V gene are LNHDA and SQIVND (reference sequence). The CDR3 has 14 amino acids. CDR3 region: CASRYAGGNTEAFF. The CDR3, as DNA: TGTGCCAGTAGGTACGCGGGTGGAAACACTGAAGCTTTCTTT.

This chain connects TRBV19 to TRBJ1-2; TRBD1 matches at 8 bases. Germline loops: CDR1 LNHDA, CDR2 SQIVND (reference sequence). The CDR3 length is 12 residues. V was clipped by 6 bases and J by 4 bases; unmatched bases: 1. CDR3 protein: CASSDRGYGYTF. CDR3 DNA: TGTGCCAGTAGCGACAGGGGCTATGGCTACACCTTC.

This chain uses TRBV7-2 with TRBJ1-1, with D uncertain. CDR3 length equals 14 residues. V shed 5 bases and J shed 4 bases, with 14 bases lying between them. The germline gives CDR1 SGHTA, CDR2 FQGNSA. The CDR3 bases are TGTGCCAGCAGCGGGGATCGGTTTCGCACTGAAGCTTTCTTT. It specifies CASSGDRFRTEAFF. Variable domain in full (rest from reference TRBV7-2 and TRBJ1-1): GAGVSQSPSNKVTEKGKDVELRCDPISGHTALYWYRQSLGQGLEFLIYFQGNSAPDKSGLPSDRFSAERTGGSVSTLTIQRTQQEDSAVYLCASSGDRFRTEAFFGQGTRLTVV.

V and J are TRBV15 and TRBJ2-2; D may be TRBD1 (5 bases). Germline CDR1 LNHNV, CDR2 YYDKDF (reference sequence). V shed 2 bases and J shed 1 base, with 8 bases lying between them. The CDR3 loop spans 15 amino acids. The CDR3: CATSRHGQNTGELFF. The CDR3 DNA sequence: TGTGCCACCAGCAGACATGGACAGAACACCGGGGAGCTGTTTTTT.

This clone has just one count. V usage is TRBV27 and J usage is TRBJ2-1, with D perhaps TRBD1 (6 bases). This CDR3 contains 12 residues. The V end lost 8 bases, the J end lost 9 bases, and 14 bases lay between the germline ends. The germline CDR1 and CDR2 sequences are MNHEY and SMNVEV (reference sequence). The CDR3 DNA reads as TGTGCCAGCGCTATCAGGGGTTTTGAGCAGTTCTTC. Protein: CASAIRGFEQFF.

V usage is TRBV9 and J usage is TRBJ2-3; D ambiguous. Germline loops: CDR1 SGDLS, CDR2 YYNGEE. The CDR3 runs to 15 residues. V was clipped by 0 bases and J by 0 bases, with 8 bases between them. In nucleotides, the CDR3 is TGTGCCAGCAGCGTAGGTTCTCATAGCACAGATACGCAGTATTTT. Protein: CASSVGSHSTDTQYF.

This chain joins TRBV6-1 and TRBJ2-1; a weak D match, TRBD1 (6 bases). The CDR3 loop spans 14 amino acids. Trimming took off 3 bases at V and 5 bases at J, with 11 bases between the two ends. Germline V gene data show CDR1 as MNHNS and CDR2 as SASEGT. In DNA, the CDR3 is TGTGCCAGCAGTGAGCGGACAGCTCACAATGAGCAGTTCTTC. Its translation is CASSERTAHNEQFF.

This clone was seen a single time. Here the CDR3 reads CSVSGSSGTTQETQYF. The CDR3 nucleotides read TGCAGCGTCTCAGGGTCTAGCGGTACAACTCAAGAGACCCAGTACTTC. V is TRBV29-1 and J is TRBJ2-5, with TRBD2 matching 7 bases. This CDR3 has 16 amino acids. Trimming at V came to 6 bases and at J to 2 bases, leaving 15 bases not matched to a gene. Germline CDR1 reads SQVTM; CDR2 reads ANQGSEA.

This clone occurred once. This chain joins TRBV6-5 and TRBJ1-4; TRBD1 matches at 9 bases. CDR1 and CDR2 (germline): MNHEY, SVGAGI. V dropped 4 bases and J dropped 7; count of bases not matched to a gene: 10. The CDR3 is 16 residues long. DNA of the CDR3: TGTGCCAGCAGTTTCGGACAGGGGATGGGGACTGAAAAACTGTTTTTT. As protein: CASSFGQGMGTEKLFF.

The genes are TRBV14 and TRBJ1-4; 9 bases fit TRBD1. J lost 8 bases, V lost 4 bases, and 8 bases had no gene match. This CDR3 contains 15 residues. Germline V gene data show CDR1 as SGHDN and CDR2 as FVKESK. DNA of the CDR3: TGTGCCAGCAGCCGGTACAGGGGGCAAAGGGAAAAACTGTTTTTT. It is translated as CASSRYRGQREKLFF.

The genes are TRBV7-2 and TRBJ2-2, with D unresolved. The germline gives CDR1 SGHTA, CDR2 FQGNSA. The CDR3 runs to 17 residues. The ends were cut back, 0 bases at V and 5 bases at J, with 16 bases in the middle. Written as DNA, the CDR3 is TGTGCCAGCAGCTTAGCGCCCCCCTCCTCGAGGACCGGGGAGCTGTTTTTT. This sequence encodes CASSLAPPSSRTGELFF.

The chain has TRBV2 and TRBJ1-1, with 11 nucleotides matching TRBD1. Germline V gene lookup returns CDR1 SNHLY and CDR2 FYNNEI. Trimming removed 5 bases from V and 5 bases from J; junction bases left unmatched: 7. The CDR3 has 15 residues. The CDR3: CASSPGQGARTEAFF. CDR3 DNA sequence: TGTGCCAGCAGTCCTGGACAGGGGGCGAGGACTGAAGCTTTCTTT.

The chain has TRBV21-1 and TRBJ2-7; the D segment call TRBD2 is taken from the table without a DNA check. TRBV21-1 is recorded as a pseudogene. This CDR3 is built from 15 residues. CDR3 DNA sequence: TGTGCCAGCAGCAAATCCCGAGCGGGAGGGCCCGAGCAGTACTTC. Amino acid sequence: CASSKSRAGGPEQYF.

The chain links TRBV18 to TRBJ2-2; no definite D call. The ends were cut back, 8 bases at V and 4 bases at J, with 17 bases in the middle. Germline values: CDR1 KGHSH, CDR2 LQKENI. The CDR3 covers 15 residues. The CDR3 DNA reads TGTGCCAGCCTGGTAACAAGGGCCAGCACCGGGGAGCTGTTTTTT. It encodes CASLVTRASTGELFF.

This chain links TRBV27 with TRBJ1-5, with 10 bases matching TRBD1. V shed 3 bases, J shed 3 bases, and the junction held 5 bases outside the gene matches. The CDR3 spans 16 residues. Germline V gene sequence: CDR1 MNHEY, CDR2 SMNVEV (reference sequence). CDR3 in amino acids: CASSFHGTGDNQPQHF. The DNA for the CDR3 is TGTGCCAGCAGTTTTCATGGGACAGGGGACAATCAGCCCCAGCATTTT.

The genes are TRBV19 and TRBJ1-2; D is possibly TRBD1 (5 bases). V was trimmed by 8 bases and J by 8 bases, leaving 12 bases between them. This CDR3 region has 11 residues. Germline lookup yields CDR1 LNHDA and CDR2 SQIVND (reference sequence). The CDR3: CASLGERGYTF. As DNA, the CDR3 is TGTGCCAGTCTGGGGGAAAGAGGCTACACCTTC.

This chain connects TRBV30 to TRBJ2-5, with TRBD2 identical over 8 bases. CDR1 and CDR2 (germline): GTSNPN, SVGIG (reference sequence). The CDR3 spans 15 residues. Trimming removed 4 bases from V and 2 bases from J; junction bases left unmatched: 9. CDR3 region: CAWTSAGGRQETQYF. The CDR3 DNA follows: TGTGCCTGGACGTCGGCGGGGGGTCGGCAAGAGACCCAGTACTTC.

The V gene is TRBV23-1, the J gene TRBJ2-3, with TRBD2 identical over 8 bases. TRBV23-1 is placed among ORFs of uncertain function. This CDR3 region has 20 residues. Losses at the gene ends were 4 bases for V and 0 bases for J; bases not matched to a gene: 18. The CDR3 loop is CASSRARPGRLAGSTDTQYF. In DNA form, the CDR3 reads TGCGCCAGCAGTCGCGCTCGGCCCGGGAGGCTAGCGGGCAGCACAGATACGCAGTATTTT.

V gene TRBV27 combines with J gene TRBJ1-4; the match to TRBD1 covers 7 bases. The CDR3 consists of 13 residues. Trimming at V came to 6 bases and at J to 6 bases, leaving 4 bases not matched to a gene. Per the germline V gene, CDR1 is MNHEY and CDR2 is SMNVEV (reference sequence). As DNA, the CDR3 is TGTGCCAGCAGCGGGACAGCATATGAAAAACTGTTTTTT. Translating it yields CASSGTAYEKLFF.

The chain employs TRBV30 and TRBJ2-5, with D maybe TRBD2 (5 bases). The V and J ends lost 0 bases and 7 bases respectively, with 6 bases between them. CDR1 and CDR2 from the germline V gene are GTSNPN and SVGIG (reference sequence). This CDR3 spans 11 amino acids. This CDR3 is CAWSVEGTQYF. DNA of the CDR3: TGTGCCTGGAGTGTAGAGGGGACCCAGTACTTC.